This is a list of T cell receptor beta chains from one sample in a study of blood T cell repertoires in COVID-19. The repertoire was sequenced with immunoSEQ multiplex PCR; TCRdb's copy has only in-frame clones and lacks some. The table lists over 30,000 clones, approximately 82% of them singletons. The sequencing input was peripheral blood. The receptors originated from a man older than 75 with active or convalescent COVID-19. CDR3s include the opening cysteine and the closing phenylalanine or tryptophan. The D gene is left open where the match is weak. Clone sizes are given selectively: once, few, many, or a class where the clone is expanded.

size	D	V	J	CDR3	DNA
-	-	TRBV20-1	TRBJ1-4	CKGQSNEKLFF	TGCAAAGGACAGAGCAATGAAAAACTGTTTTTT
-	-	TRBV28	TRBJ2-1	CASSAPGLRDEQFF	TGTGCCAGCAGCGCCCCGGGACTCAGGGATGAGCAGTTCTTC
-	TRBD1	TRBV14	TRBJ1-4	CASSRGQGEKLFF	TGTGCCAGCAGCAGGGGGCAAGGTGAAAAACTGTTTTTT
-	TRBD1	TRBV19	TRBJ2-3	CASSTTGGPDTQYF	TGTGCCAGTAGTACCACAGGGGGCCCAGATACGCAGTATTTT
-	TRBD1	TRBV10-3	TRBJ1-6	CAISETRDRVRSPLHF	TGTGCCATCAGTGAGACCCGAGACAGGGTACGTTCACCCCTCCACTTT
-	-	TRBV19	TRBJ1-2	CASSIGRQNYGYTF	TGTGCCAGTAGTATAGGCCGACAGAACTATGGCTACACCTTC
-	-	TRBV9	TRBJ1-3	CASSLGHLSGNTIYF	TGTGCCAGCAGCCTTGGCCATCTCTCTGGAAACACCATATATTTT
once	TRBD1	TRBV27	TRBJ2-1	CASSLALRTGVGFKQFF	TGTGCCAGCAGTTTGGCTTTGCGGACAGGAGTAGGGTTTAAGCAGTTCTTC
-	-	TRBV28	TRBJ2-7	CASSWGRSSYEQYF	TGTGCCAGCAGTTGGGGGAGGAGCTCCTACGAGCAGTACTTC
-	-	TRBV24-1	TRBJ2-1	CATSDPRSGSPGEQFF	TGTGCCACCAGTGATCCAAGAAGCGGGTCTCCAGGCGAGCAGTTCTTC
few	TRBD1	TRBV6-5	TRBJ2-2	CASRPGQGPTGELFF	TGTGCCAGCAGACCGGGACAGGGTCCCACCGGGGAGCTGTTTTTT
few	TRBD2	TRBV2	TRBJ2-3	CASKGAAGVTDTQYF	TGTGCCAGCAAAGGGGCGGCGGGGGTCACAGATACGCAGTATTTT
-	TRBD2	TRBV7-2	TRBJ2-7	CASSRTSGSHEQYF	TGTGCCAGCAGCCGGACTAGCGGGAGCCACGAGCAGTACTTC